The entry that follows covers one T cell receptor (beta chain) sequence. The antigen remains undetermined. This entry comes from a study of T cell responses to AZD1222 COVID-19 vaccine. Data came from immunoSEQ multiplex PCR; TCRdb stores just in-frame clones and leaves some out. The sample lists 210,000 or so clones; about 94% were seen once. Study observations and caveats: Vaccine-associated CD4 TCRs spanned spike, dominant at 160-218 and 743-854. Increased Spike-specific TCR breadth and depth were observed after two AZD1222 doses. Among the donors, most were white British and more were female, and clonal diversity was possibly underestimated. Repertoire sampling happened only post peak T cell response.

Per the germline V gene, CDR1 is LNHDA and CDR2 is SQIVND (reference sequence). The V and J ends lost 7 bases and 5 bases, in that order; junction bases with no gene match: 23. CDR3 length equals 19 residues. The sample here was peripheral blood, taken 28 days after the second dose of the MenACWY control vaccine. The receptor was isolated from an adult who received the MenACWY meningococcal vaccine as a control. This chain uses TRBV19 with TRBJ1-5; 7 nucleotides match TRBD1. For the CDR3, the DNA is TGTGCCAGTACCCTCAGGAGTCTGGGTAGGGGGCGGGGAGATCAGCCCCAGCATTTT. Its protein is CASTLRSLGRGRGDQPQHF.